This T cell receptor beta chain was sequenced during a study of blood T cell repertoires in COVID-19. Across the whole study: COVID-19 samples collected from the United States, Italy and Spain covered acute and convalescent phases. Sources were T cells, B-cell-depleted T cells, or PBMCs; the material itself was cDNA or gDNA.

As processed by the authors: Amplification of reference gene primers was used by the study to estimate nucleated cell counts. This table comes from immunoSEQ multiplex PCR, and its TCRdb copy is limited to in-frame clones, with some not included. V, J and clone size were drawn from that table, and D and trimming were deduced from the DNA. The sample comprises about 36,000 clones, 81% of which are singletons, and about 40% rests with the top ten. With 5 bases clipped from V and 1 base from J, the junction kept 7 bases outside the gene matches. The CDR3 contains 16 residues. CDR1 SGHVS and CDR2 FQNEAQ come from the germline V gene.

The TCR comes from a human donor in a cohort sampled during active or convalescent COVID-19. The donor label of this sample is uncertain. Sequenced: peripheral blood. J is TRBJ2-5 and V is TRBV7-8; TRBD2 matches 10 bases. The CDR3 reads CASSASSGRAQETQYF. The CDR3 DNA sequence: TGTGCCAGCAGCGCTTCTAGCGGGAGAGCCCAAGAGACCCAGTACTTC.